This TCR beta chain was recorded in a study of graft-versus-host responses after intestinal transplantation. Study background: Anti-thymocyte globulin served as induction for all recipients, who then took tacrolimus and steroids for 3 to 4 years.

A remark on this clone: Its antigen remains unknown.

Sequencing used immunoSEQ multiplex PCR; TCRdb keeps in-frame clones, though not all of them. The table lists 95,000 to 100,000 clones, 86% of them singletons. Germline CDR1 and CDR2: SNHLY and FYNNEI. The length of the CDR3 is 12 residues. V was clipped by 3 bases and J by 4 bases, with 4 bases between them. Study outcomes and limitations: Recipient marrow showed GvH clones, some seen first in ileum or blood.

This receptor was taken from a human patient who received an intestinal transplant, so some T cells may come from the graft donor. The genes are TRBV2 and TRBJ1-3; D is uncertain. Sequenced material: PBMCs, taken 255 days after intestinal transplant. CDR3 in amino acids: CASSDYGNTIYF. The CDR3 region has the DNA TGTGCCAGCAGTGATTACGGAAACACCATATATTTT.